What follows are 31 T cell receptor beta chains derived from one specimen sequenced in a study of CD4 T cells in relation to SARS-CoV-2 and coronaviruses. These receptors' targets are unknown. Before the COVID-19 pandemic, during about 2010-2018, CD4+ T cells were taken from unexposed donors. After nine to ten days of culture, CD4+ T cells were isolated. Sequencing used immunoSEQ multiplex PCR; TCRdb keeps in-frame clones, though not all of them. The sample includes tens of thousands of clones, about 73% of them seen just once. Sequenced: CD4+ T cells from PBMCs, cultured in vitro. All receptors come from a human donor in good health.

In this sample, this clone turned up a few times. The CDR3 here is CASRGDSYGYTF. CDR3 in DNA: TGTGCCAGCAGGGGGGACTCCTATGGCTACACCTTC. This chain connects TRBV2 to TRBJ1-2; D is perhaps TRBD1 (5 bases). Germline lookup yields CDR1 SNHLY and CDR2 FYNNEI. The CDR3 has 12 amino acids. Trimming removed 6 bases from V and 4 bases from J, with 9 bases in between.

This clone was seen only a few times. V gene TRBV4-3 combines with J gene TRBJ2-6, with a possible D match to TRBD2 (6 bases). Germline V gene sequence: CDR1 LGHNA, CDR2 YSLEER. The V and J ends lost 0 bases and 0 bases respectively, with 6 bases between them. This CDR3 is 16 amino acids long. The CDR3 nucleotides are TGCGCCAGCAGCCAAGACGGGAGCTCTGGGGCCAACGTCCTGACTTTC. This sequence encodes CASSQDGSSGANVLTF.

The rearrangement joins TRBV5-6 to TRBJ2-3; 8 bases line up with TRBD2. CDR3 length: 16 residues. The trim removed 0 bases at V and 2 bases at J, leaving 5 bases unmatched. The germline V gene has CDR1 SGHDT and CDR2 YYEEEE. The CDR3, as DNA: TGTGCCAGCAGCTTGGTGACTAGCGAAGTCACAGATACGCAGTATTTT. Its protein product is CASSLVTSEVTDTQYF.

The chain combines TRBV28 with TRBJ1-5; D is unclear. With 2 bases removed from V and 4 bases from J, the gap between germline ends came to 21 bases. This CDR3 comprises 18 residues. Germline loops: CDR1 MDHEN, CDR2 SYDVKM. The CDR3 reads CASSLAVLKAVSNQPQHF. As DNA, the CDR3 is TGTGCCAGCAGTTTAGCGGTCCTGAAAGCAGTAAGTAATCAGCCCCAGCATTTT.

The chain recombines TRBV5-1 with TRBJ2-7; 7 nucleotides match TRBD2. CDR3 length equals 15 residues. The germline V gene encodes CDR1 SGHRS and CDR2 YFSETQ. V shed 1 base and J 5 bases; nucleotides not matched to a gene: 9. CDR3 loop: CASSLQWAGVDEQYF. The CDR3 bases are TGCGCCAGCAGCTTGCAATGGGCGGGAGTGGACGAGCAGTACTTC.

This chain joins TRBV11-2 and TRBJ2-5; D is possibly TRBD2 (5 bases). The V end was cut by 1 base, the J end by 5 bases, with 14 bases between. The CDR3 runs 15 residues. Germline CDR1 and CDR2: SGHAT and FQNNGV. CDR3: CASSLGLAGGETQYF. CDR3 in DNA: TGTGCCAGCAGCTTAGGCCTTGCGGGTGGCGAGACCCAGTACTTC.

The chain couples TRBV19 to TRBJ1-2; TRBD1 might be the D (6 bases). V lost 5 bases and J lost 4, with 11 bases in between. The germline gives CDR1 LNHDA, CDR2 SQIVND (reference sequence). The CDR3 extends over 13 amino acids. Written as DNA, the CDR3 is TGTGCCAGTAGTCCACAGGGTTTCTATGGCTACACCTTC. Its protein is CASSPQGFYGYTF. The full variable domain, in which reference TRBV19 and TRBJ1-2 provide the parts outside the CDR3, is DGGITQSPKYLFRKEGQNVTLSCEQNLNHDAMYWYRQDPGQGLRLIYYSQIVNDFQKGDIAEGYSVSREKKESFPLTVTSAQKNPTAFYLCASSPQGFYGYTFGSGTRLTVV.

The rearrangement joins TRBV28 to TRBJ2-7; TRBD2 agrees at 8 bases. V dropped 4 bases and J dropped 2; count of bases not matched to a gene: 10. Germline V CDR1 and CDR2: MDHEN, SYDVKM. This CDR3 has 16 amino acids. The CDR3 region is CASSSPHSGNTYEQYF. As DNA, the CDR3 is TGTGCCAGCAGTTCCCCGCATAGCGGGAACACCTACGAGCAGTACTTC.

This clone was picked up a small number of times. The V gene is TRBV5-1, the J gene TRBJ2-2, with TRBD2 matching 7 bases. V lost 2 bases, J lost 7 bases, and 8 bases stayed unmatched. The CDR3 consists of 15 residues. CDR1 and CDR2 (germline): SGHRS, YFSETQ. The CDR3 sequence is CASSFEAGGIGELFF. The CDR3 DNA follows: TGCGCCAGCAGCTTTGAGGCCGGGGGGATCGGGGAGCTGTTTTTT. Based on the CDR3 plus reference TRBV5-1 and TRBJ2-2, the full variable domain is KAGVTQTPRYLIKTRGQQVTLSCSPISGHRSVSWYQQTPGQGLQFLFEYFSETQRNKGNFPGRFSGRQFSNSRSEMNVSTLELGDSALYLCASSFEAGGIGELFFGEGSRLTVL.

The chain uses TRBV6-5 and TRBJ2-7, with D uncertain. The V gene's germline CDR1 is MNHEY and CDR2 SVGAGI. The CDR3 sequence is 16 residues long. Trimming took off 0 bases at V and 4 bases at J, with 16 bases between the two ends. The CDR3 spells CASSYSASRAGYEQYF. The DNA of the CDR3 is TGTGCCAGCAGTTACTCTGCCTCCCGGGCCGGGTACGAGCAGTACTTC.

The chain links TRBV29-1 to TRBJ1-1; 7 bases align to TRBD1. V was pared by 6 bases and J by 7 bases, with 8 bases of the junction left unmatched. CDR1 is SQVTM and CDR2 is ANQGSEA in the germline V gene. CDR3 length: 12 residues. The DNA of the CDR3 is TGCAGCGTAAGTACAGGGGACGGTGAAGCTTTCTTT. As protein: CSVSTGDGEAFF. Full variable domain (outside the CDR3, taken from reference TRBV29-1 and TRBJ1-1): SAVISQKPSRDICQRGTSLTIQCQVDSQVTMMFWYRQQPGQSLTLIATANQGSEATYESGFVIDKFPISRPNLTFSTLTVSNMSPEDSSIYLCSVSTGDGEAFFGQGTRLTVV.

V usage is TRBV30 and J usage is TRBJ1-6; D remains unclear. V lost 3 bases, J lost 8 bases, and 11 bases lay in between. This CDR3 contains 13 residues. Germline V lookup: CDR1 GTSNPN, CDR2 SVGIG (reference sequence). The CDR3 DNA sequence: TGTGCCTGGAGAACCCCAGGCTATTCACCCCTCCACTTT. The encoded protein is CAWRTPGYSPLHF.

This clone was seen a handful of times. The chain combines TRBV19 with TRBJ1-2; possibly TRBD1 for D (5 bases). The V gene lost 2 bases and the J gene lost 4 bases, with 17 bases spanning the gap. The germline V gene has CDR1 LNHDA and CDR2 SQIVND (reference sequence). There are 16 residues in the CDR3. This CDR3 is CASSILGKGQGYGYTF. The DNA for the CDR3 is TGTGCCAGTAGTATACTCGGGAAGGGGCAGGGCTATGGCTACACCTTC.

This rearrangement joins TRBV2 to TRBJ2-5; 8 positions agree with TRBD2. Germline V gene sequence: CDR1 SNHLY, CDR2 FYNNEI. This CDR3 is 14 amino acids long. Trimming cost V 6 bases and J 2 bases; bases outside gene matches: 5. The CDR3 DNA reads as TGTGCCAGCAGAGCGGGAGCCCTACAAGAGACCCAGTACTTC. Translating gives CASRAGALQETQYF.

The sample holds a few counts of this clone. This chain links TRBV4-2 with TRBJ2-1; 11 nucleotides match TRBD2. In germline, CDR1 is LGHNA, CDR2 YNFKEQ. This CDR3 region has 15 residues. V lost 3 bases to trimming and J lost 4 bases; unmatched junction nucleotides: 2. The CDR3 reads CASSQGLADYNEQFF. The CDR3 region has the DNA TGTGCCAGCAGCCAGGGACTAGCGGATTACAATGAGCAGTTCTTC.

This clone has just a few counts. The chain recombines TRBV19 with TRBJ1-5; no reliable D call. Germline CDR1 reads LNHDA; CDR2 reads SQIVND (reference sequence). V lost 2 bases to trimming and J lost 7 bases, with 9 bases between them. This CDR3 is built from 13 residues. The CDR3 region is CASSISFSQPQHF. In DNA form, the CDR3 reads TGTGCCAGTAGTATAAGCTTTAGCCAGCCCCAGCATTTT.

The rearrangement joins TRBV7-2 to TRBJ1-4; D is uncertain. V shed 6 bases and J shed 10 bases, with 18 bases lying between them. This CDR3 has 14 residues. Germline V gene lookup returns CDR1 SGHTA and CDR2 FQGNSA. As DNA, the CDR3 is TGTGCCAGCAGTCCGACGTGGGAGTCGGGAAAACTGTTTTTT. Its protein is CASSPTWESGKLFF.

This chain links TRBV7-9 with TRBJ1-5, with D tentatively TRBD1 (6 bases). Deletions cut 1 base from V and 5 bases from J, with 9 bases between. The CDR3 loop spans 14 amino acids. From germline, CDR1 is SEHNR and CDR2 FQNEAQ (reference sequence). The CDR3 coding sequence is TGTGCCAGCAGCTTAGAGTCAGGGGATCAGCCCCAGCATTTT. Amino acids: CASSLESGDQPQHF.

The chain joins TRBV10-3 to TRBJ2-6; 11 nucleotides align to TRBD1. Looked up from germline, CDR1 is ENHRY and CDR2 is SYGVKD. The CDR3 extends over 17 amino acids. V lost 2 bases and J lost 2; bases outside the gene matches: 2. The DNA of the CDR3 is TGTGCCATCAGTGAGGGACAGGGGGCGCCTGGGGCCAACGTCCTGACTTTC. Protein: CAISEGQGAPGANVLTF.

The chain employs TRBV5-1 and TRBJ2-5, with D hard to call. The germline gives CDR1 SGHRS, CDR2 YFSETQ. This CDR3 has 15 residues. The ends were cut back, 3 bases at V and 2 bases at J, with 14 bases in the middle. The DNA for the CDR3 is TGCGCCAGCAGCTACAGACCGGGCCTACAAGAGACCCAGTACTTC. This encodes CASSYRPGLQETQYF.

The chain carries TRBV12-3 or TRBV12-4 and TRBJ2-3, with a weak D call TRBD2 (5 bases). V lost 5 bases, J lost 5 bases, and 8 bases lay in between. This CDR3 has 12 residues. Written as DNA, the CDR3 is TGTGCCAGCAGTACTAGAAGAGATACGCAGTATTTT. This codes for CASSTRRDTQYF.

This clone was observed a few times. This sequence joins TRBV19 and TRBJ1-3; D is unclear. Trimming cost V 9 bases and J 3 bases, with 15 bases left between them. The CDR3 length is 14 residues. The germline CDR1 and CDR2 sequences are LNHDA and SQIVND (reference sequence). The DNA for the CDR3 is TGTGCCAGCTCGTGGAGGGAGGGTGGAAACACCATATATTTT. It is translated as CASSWREGGNTIYF.

This chain uses TRBV6-1 with TRBJ2-7; D is possibly TRBD1 (6 bases). V dropped 3 bases and J dropped 5 bases, with 17 bases sitting between them. The germline V gene has CDR1 MNHNS and CDR2 SASEGT. The CDR3 sequence is 15 residues long. For the CDR3, the DNA is TGTGCCAGCAGTGAGCTACAGGGAAACGGCCACGAGCAGTACTTC. Protein sequence: CASSELQGNGHEQYF.

This chain connects TRBV5-4 to TRBJ2-7; tentatively, D is TRBD1 (6 bases). The germline V gene encodes CDR1 SGHNT and CDR2 YYREEE (reference sequence). Trimming left V 3 bases short and J 4 bases short, with 14 bases between. The CDR3 covers 14 residues. The CDR3 nucleotides read TGTGCCAGCAGCTCGCCCAGGGGTGGGTACGAGCAGTACTTC. Amino acids: CASSSPRGGYEQYF.

V usage is TRBV6-5 and J usage is TRBJ1-2, with 7 nucleotides matching TRBD1. With V trimmed by 6 bases and J by 5 bases, 9 bases remained unmatched. Looked up from germline, CDR1 is MNHEY and CDR2 is SVGAGI. This CDR3 is built from 14 residues. DNA of the CDR3: TGTGCCAGCAGGCGTACAGGGACAGAGTATGGCTACACCTTC. Encoded protein: CASRRTGTEYGYTF.

The chain employs TRBV11-2 and TRBJ2-7; TRBD1 is a possible D gene (6 bases). The CDR3 runs 12 residues. The V gene's germline CDR1 is SGHAT and CDR2 FQNNGV. Trimming took 4 bases from V and 4 from J, leaving 8 bases between them. The CDR3 coding sequence is TGTGCCAGCAGCTCACAGGGTTACGAGCAGTACTTC. Its translation is CASSSQGYEQYF.

The CDR3 spells CASSLAARPLGYTF. DNA of the CDR3: TGCGCCAGCAGCTTGGCGGCCAGGCCGCTTGGCTACACCTTC. V and J are TRBV5-1 and TRBJ1-2, with D unresolved. There are 14 residues in the CDR3. V shed 0 bases and J shed 7 bases, with 13 bases lying between them. Germline-derived CDR1 and CDR2 are SGHRS and YFSETQ.

The gene calls are TRBV7-6 and TRBJ2-5, with a weak D call TRBD2 (6 bases). V gave up 5 bases and J gave up 4 bases, with 20 bases separating them. Germline CDR1 SGHVS, CDR2 FNYEAQ. The CDR3 is 16 residues long. The CDR3 here is CASSMPFRAGRETQYF. As DNA, the CDR3 is TGTGCCAGCAGCATGCCCTTTAGGGCGGGGAGAGAGACCCAGTACTTC.

The CDR3 loop reads CASIGGNTEAFF. The DNA for the CDR3 is TGTGCCAGCATAGGGGGGAACACTGAAGCTTTCTTT. V and J are TRBV12-3 or TRBV12-4 and TRBJ1-1; possibly TRBD1 for D (6 bases). The CDR3 contains 12 residues. The ends were cut back, 7 bases at V and 1 base at J, with 7 bases in the middle.

V and J are TRBV10-1 and TRBJ2-7, with TRBD1 matching 10 bases. The CDR3 is 15 amino acids. CDR1 and CDR2 from the germline V gene are WNHNN and SYGVQD (reference sequence). Trimming took 4 bases from V and 5 from J; bases not matched to a gene: 8. DNA of the CDR3: TGCGCCAGCAGTGGGGGGACAGGGGTGTTAAACGAGCAGTACTTC. Amino acid sequence: CASSGGTGVLNEQYF.

The CDR3 coding sequence is TGTGCCAGCAGACGGGGCACACAGAACACTGAAGCTTTCTTT. Its translation is CASRRGTQNTEAFF. This sequence joins TRBV2 and TRBJ1-1; D is possibly TRBD1 (5 bases). Germline V gene sequence: CDR1 SNHLY, CDR2 FYNNEI. The length of the CDR3 is 14 residues. The V end lost 6 bases, the J end lost 1 base, and 12 bases lay between the germline ends.